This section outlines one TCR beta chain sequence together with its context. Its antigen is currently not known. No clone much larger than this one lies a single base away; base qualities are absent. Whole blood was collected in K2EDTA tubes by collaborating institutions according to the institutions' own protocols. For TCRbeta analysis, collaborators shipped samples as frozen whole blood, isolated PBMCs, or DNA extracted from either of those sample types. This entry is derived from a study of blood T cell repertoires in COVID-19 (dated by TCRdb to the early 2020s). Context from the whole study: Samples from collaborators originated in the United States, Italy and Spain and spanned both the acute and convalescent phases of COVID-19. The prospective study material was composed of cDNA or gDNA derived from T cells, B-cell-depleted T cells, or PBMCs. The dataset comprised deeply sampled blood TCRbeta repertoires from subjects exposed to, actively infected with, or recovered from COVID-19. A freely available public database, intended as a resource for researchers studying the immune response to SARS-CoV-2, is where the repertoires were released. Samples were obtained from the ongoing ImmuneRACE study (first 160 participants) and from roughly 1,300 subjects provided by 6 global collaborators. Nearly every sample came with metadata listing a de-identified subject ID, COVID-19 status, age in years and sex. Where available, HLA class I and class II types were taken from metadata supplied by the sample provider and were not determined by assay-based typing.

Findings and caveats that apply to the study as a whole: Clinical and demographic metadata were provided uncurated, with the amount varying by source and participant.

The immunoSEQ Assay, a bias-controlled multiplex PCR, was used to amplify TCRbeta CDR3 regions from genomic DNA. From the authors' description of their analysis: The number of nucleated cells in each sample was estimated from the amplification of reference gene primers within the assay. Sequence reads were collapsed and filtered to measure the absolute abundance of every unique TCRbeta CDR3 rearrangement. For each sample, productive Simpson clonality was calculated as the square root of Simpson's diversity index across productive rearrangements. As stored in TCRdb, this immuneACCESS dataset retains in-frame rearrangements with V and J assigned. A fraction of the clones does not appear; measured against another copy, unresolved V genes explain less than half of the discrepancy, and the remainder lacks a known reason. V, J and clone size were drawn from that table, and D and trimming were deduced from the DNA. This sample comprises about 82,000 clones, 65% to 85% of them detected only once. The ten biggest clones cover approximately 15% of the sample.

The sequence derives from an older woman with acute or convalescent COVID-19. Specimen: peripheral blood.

The nucleotide sequence reads TGTGCCAGCAGGCATAGGGGGCAGGGTGAAAAACTGTTTTTT. It codes for CASRHRGQGEKLFF. The rearrangement combines TRBV7-9 with TRBJ1-4; 7 central nucleotides agree with TRBD1. CDR3 length: 14 amino acids, cysteine to phenylalanine. The entry retains the CDR3 DNA only, 42 bases that are in frame from base 1. Germline trimming amounts to 6 bases on V and 7 bases on J, with 8 as the count of junction bases outside the gene matches. CDR1 and CDR2 (SEHNR, FQNEAQ) derive from the germline V gene (reference sequence).